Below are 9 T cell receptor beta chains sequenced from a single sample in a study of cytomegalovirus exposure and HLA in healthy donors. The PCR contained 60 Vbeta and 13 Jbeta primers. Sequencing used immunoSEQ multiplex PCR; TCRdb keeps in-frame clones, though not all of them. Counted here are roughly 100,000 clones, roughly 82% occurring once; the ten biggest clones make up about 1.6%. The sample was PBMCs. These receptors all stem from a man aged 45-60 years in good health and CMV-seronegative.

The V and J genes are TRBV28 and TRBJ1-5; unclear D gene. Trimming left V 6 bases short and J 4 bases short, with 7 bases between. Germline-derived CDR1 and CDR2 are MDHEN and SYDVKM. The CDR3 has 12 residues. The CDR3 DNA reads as TGTGCCAGCAGACAACCAAATCAGCCCCAGCATTTT. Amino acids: CASRQPNQPQHF.

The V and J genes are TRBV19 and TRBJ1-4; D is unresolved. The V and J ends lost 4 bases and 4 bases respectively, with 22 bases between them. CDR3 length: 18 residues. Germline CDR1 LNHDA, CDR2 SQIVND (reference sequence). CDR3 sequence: CASSRYFRGEGFNEKLFF. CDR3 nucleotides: TGTGCCAGTAGTAGGTACTTTCGCGGGGAAGGATTTAATGAAAAACTGTTTTTT.

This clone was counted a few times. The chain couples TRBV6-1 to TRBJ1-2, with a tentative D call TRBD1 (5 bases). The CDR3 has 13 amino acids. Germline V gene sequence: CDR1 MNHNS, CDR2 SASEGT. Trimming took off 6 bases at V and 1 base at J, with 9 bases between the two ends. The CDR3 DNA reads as TGTGCCAGCAGGGAGACAGTTAACTATGGCTACACCTTC. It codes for CASRETVNYGYTF.

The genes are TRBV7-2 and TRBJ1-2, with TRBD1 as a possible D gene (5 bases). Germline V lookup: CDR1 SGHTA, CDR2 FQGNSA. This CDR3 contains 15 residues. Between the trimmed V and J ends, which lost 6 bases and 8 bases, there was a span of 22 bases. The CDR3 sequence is CASRRVSGGGEGYTF. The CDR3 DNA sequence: TGTGCCAGCAGACGTGTGTCGGGGGGGGGAGAGGGCTACACCTTC.

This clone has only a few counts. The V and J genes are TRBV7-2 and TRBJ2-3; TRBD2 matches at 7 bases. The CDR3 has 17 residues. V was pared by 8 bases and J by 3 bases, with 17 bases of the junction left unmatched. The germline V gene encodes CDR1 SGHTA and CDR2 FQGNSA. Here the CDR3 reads CASGPWGGSGRTDTQYF. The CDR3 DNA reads TGTGCCAGCGGACCCTGGGGGGGGAGTGGGCGGACAGATACGCAGTATTTT.

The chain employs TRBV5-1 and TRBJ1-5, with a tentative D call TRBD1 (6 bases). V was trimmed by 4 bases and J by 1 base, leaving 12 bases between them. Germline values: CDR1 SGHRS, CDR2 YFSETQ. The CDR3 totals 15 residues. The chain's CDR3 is CASSRAGQSNQPQHF. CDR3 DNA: TGCGCCAGCAGCCGAGCCGGACAGAGCAATCAGCCCCAGCATTTT.

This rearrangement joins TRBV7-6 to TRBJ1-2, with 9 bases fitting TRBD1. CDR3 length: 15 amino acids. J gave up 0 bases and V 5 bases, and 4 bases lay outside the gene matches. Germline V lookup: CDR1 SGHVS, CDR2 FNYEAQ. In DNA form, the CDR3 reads TGTGCCAGCAGCCTAGGACAGGGGCCTAACTATGGCTACACCTTC. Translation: CASSLGQGPNYGYTF. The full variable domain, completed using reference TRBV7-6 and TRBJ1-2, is GAGVSQSPRYKVTKRGQDVALRCDPISGHVSLYWYRQALGQGPEFLTYFNYEAQQDKSGLPNDRFSAERPEGSISTLTIQRTEQRDSAMYRCASSLGQGPNYGYTFGSGTRLTVV.

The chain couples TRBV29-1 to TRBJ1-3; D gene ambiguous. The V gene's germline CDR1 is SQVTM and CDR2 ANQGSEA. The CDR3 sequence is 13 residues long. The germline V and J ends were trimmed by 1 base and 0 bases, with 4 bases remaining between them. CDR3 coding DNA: TGCAGCGTTGAAGCGTCCTCTGGAAACACCATATATTTT. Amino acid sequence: CSVEASSGNTIYF.

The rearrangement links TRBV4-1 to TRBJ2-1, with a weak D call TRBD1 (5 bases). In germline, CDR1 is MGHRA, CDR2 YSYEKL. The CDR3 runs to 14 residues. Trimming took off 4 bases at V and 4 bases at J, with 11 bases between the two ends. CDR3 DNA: TGCGCCAGCAGCCTCGTGGGGCATTACAATGAGCAGTTCTTC. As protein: CASSLVGHYNEQFF.